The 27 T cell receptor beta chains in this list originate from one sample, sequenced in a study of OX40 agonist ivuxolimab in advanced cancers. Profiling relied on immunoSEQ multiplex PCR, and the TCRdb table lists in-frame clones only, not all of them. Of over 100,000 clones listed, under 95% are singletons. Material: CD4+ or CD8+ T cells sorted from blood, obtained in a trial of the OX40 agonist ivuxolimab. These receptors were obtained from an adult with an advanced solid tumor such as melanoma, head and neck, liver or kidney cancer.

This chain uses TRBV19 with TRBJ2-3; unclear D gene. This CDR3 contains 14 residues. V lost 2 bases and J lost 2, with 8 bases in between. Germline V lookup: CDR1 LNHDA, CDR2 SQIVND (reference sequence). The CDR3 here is CASSIQVNTDTQYF. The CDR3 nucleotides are TGTGCCAGTAGTATACAGGTGAACACAGATACGCAGTATTTT.

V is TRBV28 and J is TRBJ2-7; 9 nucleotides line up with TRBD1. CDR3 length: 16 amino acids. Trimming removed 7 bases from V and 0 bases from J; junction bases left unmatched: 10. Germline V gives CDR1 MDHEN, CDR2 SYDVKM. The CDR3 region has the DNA TGTGCCAGCAATCCTGAGGGGACAGGGCTCTCCTACGAGCAGTACTTC. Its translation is CASNPEGTGLSYEQYF.

The CDR3, as DNA: TGTGCCAGCAGCTCGCAGACAGGGTGGGGGTACAATGAGCAGTTCTTC. Amino acids: CASSSQTGWGYNEQFF. The chain employs TRBV7-2 and TRBJ2-1; 7 bases are a match to TRBD1. Looked up from germline, CDR1 is SGHTA and CDR2 is FQGNSA. This CDR3 has 16 residues. J lost 4 bases, V lost 4 bases, and 10 bases had no gene match.

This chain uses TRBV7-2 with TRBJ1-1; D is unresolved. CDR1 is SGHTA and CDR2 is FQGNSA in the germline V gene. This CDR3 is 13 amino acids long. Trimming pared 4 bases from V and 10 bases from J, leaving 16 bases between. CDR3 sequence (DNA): TGTGCCAGCAGCTCCGCCCATGAAGGTTCAGCTTTCTTT. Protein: CASSSAHEGSAFF.

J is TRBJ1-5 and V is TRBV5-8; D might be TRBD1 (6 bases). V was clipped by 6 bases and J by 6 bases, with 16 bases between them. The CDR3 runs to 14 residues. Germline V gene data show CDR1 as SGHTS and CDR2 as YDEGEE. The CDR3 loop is CASKEVQGGQPQHF. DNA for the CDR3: TGTGCCAGCAAAGAGGTACAGGGTGGTCAGCCCCAGCATTTT.

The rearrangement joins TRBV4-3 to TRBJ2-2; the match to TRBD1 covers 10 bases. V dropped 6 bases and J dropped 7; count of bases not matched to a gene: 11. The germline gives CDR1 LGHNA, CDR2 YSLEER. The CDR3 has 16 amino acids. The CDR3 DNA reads TGCGCCAGCAGACCCGACGACAGGGGGCATATCGGGGAGCTGTTTTTT. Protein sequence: CASRPDDRGHIGELFF.

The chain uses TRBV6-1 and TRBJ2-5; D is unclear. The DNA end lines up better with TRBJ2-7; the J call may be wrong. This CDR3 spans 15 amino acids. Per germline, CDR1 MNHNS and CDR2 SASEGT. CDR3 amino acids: CASSEWVGSSYEQYF. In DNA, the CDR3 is TGTGCCAGCAGTGAATGGGTAGGTTCATCCTACGAGCAGTACTTC.

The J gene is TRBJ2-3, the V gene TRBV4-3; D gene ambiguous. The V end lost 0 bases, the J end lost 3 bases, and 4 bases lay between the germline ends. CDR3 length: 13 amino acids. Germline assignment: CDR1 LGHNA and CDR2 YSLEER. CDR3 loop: CASSQDLTDTQYF. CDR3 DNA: TGCGCCAGCAGCCAAGATCTGACAGATACGCAGTATTTT.

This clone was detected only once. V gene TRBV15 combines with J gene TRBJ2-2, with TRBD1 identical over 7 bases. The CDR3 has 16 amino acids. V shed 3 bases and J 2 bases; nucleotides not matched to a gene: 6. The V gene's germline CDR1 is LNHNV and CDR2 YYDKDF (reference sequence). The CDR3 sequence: CATSRRGQINTGELFF. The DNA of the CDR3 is TGTGCCACCAGCAGGAGGGGACAGATTAACACCGGGGAGCTGTTTTTT. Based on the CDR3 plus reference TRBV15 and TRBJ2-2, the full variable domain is DAMVIQNPRYQVTQFGKPVTLSCSQTLNHNVMYWYQQKSSQAPKLLFHYYDKDFNNEADTPDNFQSRRPNTSFCFLDIRSPGLGDTAMYLCATSRRGQINTGELFFGEGSRLTVL.

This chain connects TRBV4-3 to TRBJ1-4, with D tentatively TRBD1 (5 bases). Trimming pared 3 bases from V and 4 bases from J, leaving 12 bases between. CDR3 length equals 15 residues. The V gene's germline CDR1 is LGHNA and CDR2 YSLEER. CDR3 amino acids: CASSHQGSGNEKLFF. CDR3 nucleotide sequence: TGCGCCAGCAGCCACCAGGGTTCGGGTAATGAAAAACTGTTTTTT.

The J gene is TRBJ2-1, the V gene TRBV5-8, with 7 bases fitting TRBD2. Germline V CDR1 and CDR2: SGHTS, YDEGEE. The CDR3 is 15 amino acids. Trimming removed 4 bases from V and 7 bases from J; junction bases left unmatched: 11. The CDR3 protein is CASSPTSPETNEQFF. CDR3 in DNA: TGTGCCAGCAGCCCGACTAGCCCCGAAACGAATGAGCAGTTCTTC.

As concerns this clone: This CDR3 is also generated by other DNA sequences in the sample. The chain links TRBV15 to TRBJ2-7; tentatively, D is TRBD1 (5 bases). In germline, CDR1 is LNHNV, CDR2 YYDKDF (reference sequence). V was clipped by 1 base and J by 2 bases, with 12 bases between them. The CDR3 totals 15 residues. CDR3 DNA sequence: TGTGCCACCAGCAGAGGGGTCGGCAGGGCCTACGAGCAGTACTTC. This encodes CATSRGVGRAYEQYF.

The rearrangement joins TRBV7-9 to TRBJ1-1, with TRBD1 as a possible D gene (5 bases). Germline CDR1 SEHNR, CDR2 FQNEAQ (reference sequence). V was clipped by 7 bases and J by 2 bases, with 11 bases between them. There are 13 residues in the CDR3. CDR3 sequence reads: CASTLGANTEAFF. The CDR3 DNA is TGTGCCAGCACCCTCGGGGCCAACACTGAAGCTTTCTTT.

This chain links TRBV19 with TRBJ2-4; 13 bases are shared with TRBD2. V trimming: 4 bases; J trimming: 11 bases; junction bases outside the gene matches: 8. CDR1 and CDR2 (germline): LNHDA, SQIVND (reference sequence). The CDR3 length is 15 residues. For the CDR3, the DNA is TGTGCCAGTAGTACCTGGACTAGCGGGAGTTTCTTTCAGTACTTC. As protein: CASSTWTSGSFFQYF.

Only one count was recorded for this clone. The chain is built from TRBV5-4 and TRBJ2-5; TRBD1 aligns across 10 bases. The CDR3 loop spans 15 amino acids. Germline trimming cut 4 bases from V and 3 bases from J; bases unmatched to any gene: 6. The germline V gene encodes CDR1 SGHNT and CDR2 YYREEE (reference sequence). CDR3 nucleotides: TGTGCCAGCAGCCAATTGGGGACAGGGGAAGAGACCCAGTACTTC. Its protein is CASSQLGTGEETQYF. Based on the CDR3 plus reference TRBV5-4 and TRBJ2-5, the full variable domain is ETGVTQSPTHLIKTRGQQVTLRCSSQSGHNTVSWYQQALGQGPQFIFQYYREEENGRGNFPPRFSGLQFPNYSSELNVNALELDDSALYLCASSQLGTGEETQYFGPGTRLLVL.

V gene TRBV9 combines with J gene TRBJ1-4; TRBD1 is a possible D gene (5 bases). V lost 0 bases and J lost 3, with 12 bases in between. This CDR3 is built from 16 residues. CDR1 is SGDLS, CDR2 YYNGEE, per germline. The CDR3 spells CASSVGGRGSNEKLFF. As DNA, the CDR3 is TGTGCCAGCAGCGTAGGAGGACGGGGGTCTAATGAAAAACTGTTTTTT.

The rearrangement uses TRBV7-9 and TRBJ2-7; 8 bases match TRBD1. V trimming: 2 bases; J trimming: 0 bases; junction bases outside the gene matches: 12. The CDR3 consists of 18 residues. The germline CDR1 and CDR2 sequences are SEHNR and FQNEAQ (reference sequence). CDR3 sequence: CASSLTGQALLSSYEQYF. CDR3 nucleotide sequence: TGTGCCAGCAGCTTAACGGGACAGGCACTTCTCTCCTCCTACGAGCAGTACTTC.

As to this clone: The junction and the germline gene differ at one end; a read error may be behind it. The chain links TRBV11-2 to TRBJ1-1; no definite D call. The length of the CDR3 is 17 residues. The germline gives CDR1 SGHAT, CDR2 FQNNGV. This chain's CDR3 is CASSQGRELPMNTEAFF. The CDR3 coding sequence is TGCGCCAGCAGCCAAGGGAGGGAGCTACCTATGAACACTGAAGCTTTCTTT.

DNA for the CDR3: TGTGCCAGCAGTTACCCCCCTGTCTACGAGCAGTACTTC. Translating it yields CASSYPPVYEQYF. This chain uses TRBV6-5 with TRBJ2-7, with D hard to call. Trimming took 2 bases from V and 3 from J, leaving 8 bases between them. Germline-derived CDR1 and CDR2 are MNHEY and SVGAGI. CDR3 size: 13 residues.

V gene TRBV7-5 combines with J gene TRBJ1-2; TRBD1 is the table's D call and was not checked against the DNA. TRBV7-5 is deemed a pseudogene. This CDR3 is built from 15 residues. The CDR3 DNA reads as TGTGCCAGCAGCTTAGCGCGGCACAGGGTAGATGGCTACACCTTC. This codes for CASSLARHRVDGYTF.

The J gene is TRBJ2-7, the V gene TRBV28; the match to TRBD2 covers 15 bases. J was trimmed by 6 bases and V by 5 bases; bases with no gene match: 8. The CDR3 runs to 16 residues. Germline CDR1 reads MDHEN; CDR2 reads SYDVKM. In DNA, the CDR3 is TGTGCCAGCAGTCCGGGACTAGCGGGAGGTCAGGGCGAGCAGTACTTC. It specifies CASSPGLAGGQGEQYF.

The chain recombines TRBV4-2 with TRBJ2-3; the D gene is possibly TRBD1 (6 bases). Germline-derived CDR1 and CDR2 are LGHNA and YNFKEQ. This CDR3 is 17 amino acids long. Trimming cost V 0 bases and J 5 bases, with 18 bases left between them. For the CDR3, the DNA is TGTGCCAGCAGCCAAGAAGGGGGTTTGGGGGCTGGAGATACGCAGTATTTT. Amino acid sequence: CASSQEGGLGAGDTQYF.

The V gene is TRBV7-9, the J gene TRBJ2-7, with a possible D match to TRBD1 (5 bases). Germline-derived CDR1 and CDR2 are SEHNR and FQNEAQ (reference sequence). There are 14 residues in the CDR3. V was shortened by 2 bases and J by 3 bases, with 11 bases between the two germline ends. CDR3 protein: CASSLIVGDYEQYF. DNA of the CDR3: TGTGCCAGCAGCTTAATTGTAGGGGACTACGAGCAGTACTTC.

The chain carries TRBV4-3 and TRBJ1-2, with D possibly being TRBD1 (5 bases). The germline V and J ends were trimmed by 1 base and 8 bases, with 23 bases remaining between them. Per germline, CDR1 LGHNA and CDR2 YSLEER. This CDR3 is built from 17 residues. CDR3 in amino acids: CASSQVREDTPTRGYTF. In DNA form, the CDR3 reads TGCGCCAGCAGCCAAGTCCGGGAGGACACCCCTACGAGGGGCTACACCTTC.

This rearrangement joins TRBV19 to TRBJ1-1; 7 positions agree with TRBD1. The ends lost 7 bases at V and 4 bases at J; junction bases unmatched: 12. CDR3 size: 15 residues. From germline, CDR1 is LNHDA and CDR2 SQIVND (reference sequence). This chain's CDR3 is CASTQGRGRGTEAFF. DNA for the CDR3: TGTGCCAGTACCCAGGGGAGGGGGCGAGGCACTGAAGCTTTCTTT.

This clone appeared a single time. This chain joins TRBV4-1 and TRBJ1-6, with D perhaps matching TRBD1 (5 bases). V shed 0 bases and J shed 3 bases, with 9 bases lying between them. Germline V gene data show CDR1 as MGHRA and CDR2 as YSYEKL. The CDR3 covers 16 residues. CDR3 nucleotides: TGCGCCAGCAGCCAAGATCCCAGGGTCTATAATTCACCCCTCCACTTT. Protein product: CASSQDPRVYNSPLHF.

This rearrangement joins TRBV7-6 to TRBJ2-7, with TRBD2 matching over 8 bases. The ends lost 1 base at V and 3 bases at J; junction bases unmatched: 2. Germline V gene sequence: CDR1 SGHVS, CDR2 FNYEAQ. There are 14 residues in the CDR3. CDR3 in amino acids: CASSLEAGGYEQYF. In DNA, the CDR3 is TGTGCCAGCAGCTTAGAGGCGGGGGGCTACGAGCAGTACTTC.